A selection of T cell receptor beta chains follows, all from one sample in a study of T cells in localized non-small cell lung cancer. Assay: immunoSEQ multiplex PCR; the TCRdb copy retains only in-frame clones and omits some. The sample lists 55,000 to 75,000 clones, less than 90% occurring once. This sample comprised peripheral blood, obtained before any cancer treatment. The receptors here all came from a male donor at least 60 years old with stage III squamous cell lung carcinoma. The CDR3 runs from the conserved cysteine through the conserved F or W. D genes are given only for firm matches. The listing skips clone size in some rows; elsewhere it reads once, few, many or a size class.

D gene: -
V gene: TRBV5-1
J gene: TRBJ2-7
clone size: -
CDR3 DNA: TGCGCCAGCAGCTTTGTTGGAGGTTCGGCCTACGAGCAGTACTTC
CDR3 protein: CASSFVGGSAYEQYF

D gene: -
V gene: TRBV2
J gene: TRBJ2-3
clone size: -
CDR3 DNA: TGTGCCAGCAGTGAGGGGCAGCTCCCCCCCACAGATACGCAGTATTTT
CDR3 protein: CASSEGQLPPTDTQYF

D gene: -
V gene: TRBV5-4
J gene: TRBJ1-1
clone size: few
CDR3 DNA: TGTGCCAGCAGCTTGTCGTTGAACACTGAAGCTTTCTTT
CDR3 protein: CASSLSLNTEAFF

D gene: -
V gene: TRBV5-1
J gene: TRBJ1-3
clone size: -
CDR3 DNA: TGCGCCAGCAGCTTGGCTGGGGTCCGTCACGGAAACACCATATATTTT
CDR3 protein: CASSLAGVRHGNTIYF

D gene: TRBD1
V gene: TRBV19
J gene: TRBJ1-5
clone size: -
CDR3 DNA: TGTGCCAGTAGTACCCAGACAGGGGGCAATCAGCCCCAGCATTTT
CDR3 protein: CASSTQTGGNQPQHF

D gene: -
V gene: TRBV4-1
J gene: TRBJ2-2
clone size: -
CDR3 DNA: TGCGCCAGCAGCCAAGGGGGGGTCGGCACCGGGGAGCTGTTTTTT
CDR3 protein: CASSQGGVGTGELFF

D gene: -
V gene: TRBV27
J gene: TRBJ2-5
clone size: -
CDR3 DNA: TGTGCCAGCAGTAACAGGGAGGGAGAGACCCAGTACTTC
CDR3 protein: CASSNREGETQYF

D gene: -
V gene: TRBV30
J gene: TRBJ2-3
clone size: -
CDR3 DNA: TGTGCCTGGAGTGTAGAGCTTAGTGATACGCAGTATTTT
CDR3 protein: CAWSVELSDTQYF

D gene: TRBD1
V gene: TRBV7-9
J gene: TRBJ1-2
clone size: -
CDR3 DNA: TGTGCCAGCAGCTTAGGGGACAGGGGGCAAGGCTACACCTTC
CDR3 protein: CASSLGDRGQGYTF

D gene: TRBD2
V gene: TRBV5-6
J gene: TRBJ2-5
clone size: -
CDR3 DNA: TGTGCCAGCAGCTTGGGACTAGCGGGGTCCGATTCTAGGACCCAGTACTTC
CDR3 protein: CASSLGLAGSDSRTQYF

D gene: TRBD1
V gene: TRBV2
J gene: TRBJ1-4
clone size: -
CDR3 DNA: TGTGCCAGCAGTAGGGACAGGGGGCGAATTGAAAAACTGTTTTTT
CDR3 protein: CASSRDRGRIEKLFF

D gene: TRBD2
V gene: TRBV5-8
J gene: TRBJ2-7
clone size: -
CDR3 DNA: TGTGCCAGCAGACTAGCGGGCCTCTACGAGCAGTACTTC
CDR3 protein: CASRLAGLYEQYF

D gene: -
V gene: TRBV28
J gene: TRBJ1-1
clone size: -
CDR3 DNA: TGTGCCAGCAGTCCCGAAAGGACTGAAGCTTTCTTT
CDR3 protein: CASSPERTEAFF

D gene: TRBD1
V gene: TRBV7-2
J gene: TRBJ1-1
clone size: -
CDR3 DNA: TGTGCCAGCAGCTTAGGGACAGGGGGCTGGGGTGAAGCTTTCTTT
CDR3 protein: CASSLGTGGWGEAFF

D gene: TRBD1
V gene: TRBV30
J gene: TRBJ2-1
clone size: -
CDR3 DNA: TGTGCCTGGAGAGGGGACAGGCTCACCTACAATGAGCAGTTCTTC
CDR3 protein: CAWRGDRLTYNEQFF

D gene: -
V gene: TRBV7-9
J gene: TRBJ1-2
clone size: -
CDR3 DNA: TGTGCCAGCAGCCCGGGTGGGGCGGTTTGGACGAATGGCTACACCTTC
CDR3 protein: CASSPGGAVWTNGYTF

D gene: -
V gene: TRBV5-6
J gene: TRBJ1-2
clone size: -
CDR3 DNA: TGTGCCAGCAGCTTGGGAGTTAGGAACTATGGCTACACCTTC
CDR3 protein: CASSLGVRNYGYTF

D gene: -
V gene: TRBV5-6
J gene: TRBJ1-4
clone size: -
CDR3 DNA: TGTGCCAGCAGCTTGTCGGGGTCCTATAATGAAAAACTGTTTTTT
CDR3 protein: CASSLSGSYNEKLFF

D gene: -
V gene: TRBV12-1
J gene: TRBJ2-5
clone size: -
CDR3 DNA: TGTGCCAGCAGCCGGGACCGAACCCAAGAGACCCAGTACTTC
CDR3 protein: CASSRDRTQETQYF

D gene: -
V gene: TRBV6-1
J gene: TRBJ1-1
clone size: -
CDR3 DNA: TGTGCCAGCAGTGAAGCGCTAAAGGACAATTGGGGGGCACCACACACTGAAGCTTTCTTT
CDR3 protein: CASSEALKDNWGAPHTEAFF

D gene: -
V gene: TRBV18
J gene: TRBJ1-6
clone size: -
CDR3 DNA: TGTGCCAGCTCACCAAGGGGAGACAATTCACCCCTCCACTTT
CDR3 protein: CASSPRGDNSPLHF

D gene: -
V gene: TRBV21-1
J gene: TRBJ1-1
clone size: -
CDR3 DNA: TGTGCCAGCAGCAAACGGCGGGCCGAAGCTTTCTTT
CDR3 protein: CASSKRRAEAFF

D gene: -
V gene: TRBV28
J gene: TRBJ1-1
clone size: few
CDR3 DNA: TGTGCCACCCGTCCCGGGATTGTCCGCACTGAAGCTTTCTTT
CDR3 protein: CATRPGIVRTEAFF

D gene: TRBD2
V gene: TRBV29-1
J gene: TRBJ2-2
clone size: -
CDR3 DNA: TGCAGCGTCCGAGCGGGGGGCACCGGGGAGCTGTTTTTT
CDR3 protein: CSVRAGGTGELFF

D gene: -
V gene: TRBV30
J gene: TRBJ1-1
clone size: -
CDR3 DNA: TGTGCCTGGAGTGTACGGCCCCGGGTGTCAGGGCTTGAAGCTTTCTTT
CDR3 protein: CAWSVRPRVSGLEAFF

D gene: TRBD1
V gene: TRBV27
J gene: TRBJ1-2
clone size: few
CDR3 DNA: TGTGCCAGCAGTTTATTAGGACAGGGGATGTACACCTTC
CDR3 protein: CASSLLGQGMYTF